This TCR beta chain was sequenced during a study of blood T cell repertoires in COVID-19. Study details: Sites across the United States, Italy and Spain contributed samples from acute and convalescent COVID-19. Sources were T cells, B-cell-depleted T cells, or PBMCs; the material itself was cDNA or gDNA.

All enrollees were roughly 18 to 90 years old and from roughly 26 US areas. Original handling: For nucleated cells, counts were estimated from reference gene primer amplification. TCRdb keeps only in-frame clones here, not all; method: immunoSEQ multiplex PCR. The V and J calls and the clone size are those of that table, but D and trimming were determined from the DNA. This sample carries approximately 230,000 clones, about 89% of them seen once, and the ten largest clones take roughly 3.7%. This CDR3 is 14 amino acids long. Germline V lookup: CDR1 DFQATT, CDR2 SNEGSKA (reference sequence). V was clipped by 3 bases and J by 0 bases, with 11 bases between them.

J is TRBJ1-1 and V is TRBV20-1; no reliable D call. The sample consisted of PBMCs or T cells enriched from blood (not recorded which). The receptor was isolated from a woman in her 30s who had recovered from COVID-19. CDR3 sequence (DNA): TGCAGTGCTAGTTTGCAGAACATGAACACTGAAGCTTTCTTT. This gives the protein CSASLQNMNTEAFF.